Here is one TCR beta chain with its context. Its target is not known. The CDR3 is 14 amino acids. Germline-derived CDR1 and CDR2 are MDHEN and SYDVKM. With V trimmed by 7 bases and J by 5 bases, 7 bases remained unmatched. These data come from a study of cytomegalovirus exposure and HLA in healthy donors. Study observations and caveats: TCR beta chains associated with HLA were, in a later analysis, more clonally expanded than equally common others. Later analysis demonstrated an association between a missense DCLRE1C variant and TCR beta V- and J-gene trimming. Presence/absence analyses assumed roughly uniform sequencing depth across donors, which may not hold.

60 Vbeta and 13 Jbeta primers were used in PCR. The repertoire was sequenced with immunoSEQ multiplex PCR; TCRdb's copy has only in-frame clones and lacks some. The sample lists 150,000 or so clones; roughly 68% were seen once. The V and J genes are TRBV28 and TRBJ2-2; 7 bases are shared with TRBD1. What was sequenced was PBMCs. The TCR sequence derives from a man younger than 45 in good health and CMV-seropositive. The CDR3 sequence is CASTLPRGTGELFF. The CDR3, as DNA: TGTGCCAGCACCCTTCCCAGGGGGACCGGGGAGCTGTTTTTT.